This T cell receptor beta chain comes out of a study of OX40 agonist ivuxolimab in advanced cancers. Trimming shortened V by 5 bases and J by 3 bases, and 28 bases separated the two germline ends. There are 19 residues in the CDR3. CDR1 is SGHTA, CDR2 FQGTGA, per germline. General study points: Expanded peripheral T cell antigen specificity was not determined.

This clone was seen once. Its antigen is undetermined. The repertoire was sequenced with immunoSEQ multiplex PCR; TCRdb's copy has only in-frame clones and lacks some. The sample yields about 110,000 clones, 85% to 95% seen once. This clonotype was obtained from an adult with an advanced solid tumor such as melanoma, head and neck, liver or kidney cancer. This material consisted of CD4+ or CD8+ T cells sorted from blood, taken in a trial of the OX40 agonist ivuxolimab. The chain links TRBV7-3 to TRBJ1-1; weak D call: TRBD1 (6 bases). In DNA form, the CDR3 reads TGTGCCAGCAGCCCGAACGTACAGGGATCGCTTCGAATGTACACTGAAGCTTTCTTT. As protein: CASSPNVQGSLRMYTEAFF. The full variable domain, with the rest looked up from reference TRBV7-3 and TRBJ1-1, is GAGVSQTPSNKVTEKGKYVELRCDPISGHTALYWYRQSLGQGPEFLIYFQGTGAADDSGLPNDRFFAVRPEGSVSTLKIQRTERGDSAVYLCASSPNVQGSLRMYTEAFFGQGTRLTVV.